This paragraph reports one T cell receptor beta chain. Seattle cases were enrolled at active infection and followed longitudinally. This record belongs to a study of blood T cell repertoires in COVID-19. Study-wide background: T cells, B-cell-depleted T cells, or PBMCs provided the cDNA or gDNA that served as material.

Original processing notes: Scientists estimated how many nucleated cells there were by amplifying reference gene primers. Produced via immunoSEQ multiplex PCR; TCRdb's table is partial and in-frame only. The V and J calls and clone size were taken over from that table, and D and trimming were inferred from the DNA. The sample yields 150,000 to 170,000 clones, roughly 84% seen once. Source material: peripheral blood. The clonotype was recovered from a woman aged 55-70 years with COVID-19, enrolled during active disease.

CDR3 protein: CASGVYMNTEAFF. In nucleotides, the CDR3 is TGTGCCAGCGGAGTTTACATGAACACTGAAGCTTTCTTT. The chain joins TRBV9 to TRBJ1-1, with D uncertain. Trimming pared 7 bases from V and 0 bases from J, leaving 10 bases between. The CDR3 covers 13 residues. Germline loops: CDR1 SGDLS, CDR2 YYNGEE.